This entry lists 9 T cell receptor beta chains sequenced from one sample in a study of blood T cell repertoires in COVID-19. TCRdb's copy holds only in-frame clones and misses some; the assay was immunoSEQ multiplex PCR. This sample yields about 400,000 clones, of which 70% to 90% are seen a single time; 1% to 1.5% belongs to the top ten. The sequenced material came from peripheral blood. The receptors come from a man aged 35 to 55 with acute or convalescent COVID-19.

This chain joins TRBV6-5 and TRBJ1-1, with 7 nucleotides matching TRBD1. The CDR3 is made up of 13 amino acids. Losses at the gene ends were 2 bases for V and 9 bases for J; bases not matched to a gene: 6. In germline, CDR1 is MNHEY, CDR2 SVGAGI. CDR3 sequence reads: CASSYQTTGQAFF. The DNA for the CDR3 is TGTGCCAGCAGTTACCAAACGACAGGGCAAGCTTTCTTT.

This clone has just one count. The rearrangement links TRBV7-4 to TRBJ1-6; D is unclear. This CDR3 comprises 13 residues. V was shortened by 5 bases and J by 4 bases, with 6 bases between the two germline ends. Germline CDR1 SGHVT, CDR2 SQSDAQ. CDR3 coding DNA: TGTGCCAGCAGCCCTCCTTATAATTCACCCCTCCACTTT. This gives the protein CASSPPYNSPLHF.

CDR3: CASSPGQGAYGYTF. The CDR3 region has the DNA TGTGCCAGCAGTCCTGGACAGGGGGCCTATGGCTACACCTTC. This rearrangement joins TRBV7-3 to TRBJ1-2; 11 bases match TRBD1. The J segment lost 4 bases and the V segment lost 6 bases, leaving 4 bases of the junction unmatched. The CDR3 loop spans 14 amino acids. Germline CDR1 is SGHTA and CDR2 is FQGTGA.

Here the CDR3 reads CASSLNKSSTEAFF. In DNA, the CDR3 is TGTGCCAGCAGCTTGAATAAGTCGAGCACTGAAGCTTTCTTT. The rearrangement uses TRBV11-1 and TRBJ1-1; D gene uncertain. CDR1 is SGHAT, CDR2 FQDESV, per germline (reference sequence). Trimming cost V 3 bases and J 4 bases, with 12 bases left between them. The CDR3 extends over 14 amino acids.

This chain links TRBV4-2 with TRBJ1-4; 12 bases fit TRBD1. The CDR3 length is 18 residues. Unmatched junction bases numbered 14, after V lost 4 bases and J lost 8 bases. CDR1 and CDR2 from the germline V gene are LGHNA and YNFKEQ. The DNA for the CDR3 is TGTGCCAGCAGCCTGGGACAGGGGGCGGAATCGGGATCGGAAAAACTGTTTTTT. Its protein product is CASSLGQGAESGSEKLFF.

This clone was counted a single time. This chain joins TRBV30 and TRBJ2-7; D ambiguous. V dropped 0 bases and J dropped 1 base, with 4 bases sitting between them. CDR1 is GTSNPN, CDR2 SVGIG, per germline (reference sequence). The CDR3 extends over 12 amino acids. CDR3 sequence reads: CAWSVESYEQYF. CDR3 coding DNA: TGTGCCTGGAGTGTTGAGTCCTACGAGCAGTACTTC.

The chain joins TRBV12-3 or TRBV12-4 to TRBJ1-2; D unclear. CDR3 length equals 13 residues. V was shortened by 3 bases and J by 8 bases, with 13 bases between the two germline ends. CDR3 protein: CASSLGREFGYTF. The CDR3 DNA follows: TGTGCCAGCAGTTTGGGGAGGGAATTCGGCTACACCTTC.

CDR3 in amino acids: CAISRGTLDGNEQFF. As DNA, the CDR3 is TGTGCCATCAGCCGCGGGACCCTCGACGGGAATGAGCAGTTCTTC. This sequence joins TRBV10-3 and TRBJ2-1; D is possibly TRBD2 (6 bases). The germline gives CDR1 ENHRY, CDR2 SYGVKD. Trimming removed 6 bases from V and 7 bases from J, with 19 bases in between. The CDR3 has 15 amino acids.

This clone has only one observation. CDR3 coding DNA: TGTGCCAGCAGGGAAACGACTACAGGGACCTATGGCTACACCTTC. Translating gives CASRETTTGTYGYTF. This chain joins TRBV2 and TRBJ1-2; TRBD1 is a possible D gene (6 bases). Germline CDR1 SNHLY, CDR2 FYNNEI. With 6 bases removed from V and 4 bases from J, the gap between germline ends came to 18 bases. This CDR3 has 15 residues.